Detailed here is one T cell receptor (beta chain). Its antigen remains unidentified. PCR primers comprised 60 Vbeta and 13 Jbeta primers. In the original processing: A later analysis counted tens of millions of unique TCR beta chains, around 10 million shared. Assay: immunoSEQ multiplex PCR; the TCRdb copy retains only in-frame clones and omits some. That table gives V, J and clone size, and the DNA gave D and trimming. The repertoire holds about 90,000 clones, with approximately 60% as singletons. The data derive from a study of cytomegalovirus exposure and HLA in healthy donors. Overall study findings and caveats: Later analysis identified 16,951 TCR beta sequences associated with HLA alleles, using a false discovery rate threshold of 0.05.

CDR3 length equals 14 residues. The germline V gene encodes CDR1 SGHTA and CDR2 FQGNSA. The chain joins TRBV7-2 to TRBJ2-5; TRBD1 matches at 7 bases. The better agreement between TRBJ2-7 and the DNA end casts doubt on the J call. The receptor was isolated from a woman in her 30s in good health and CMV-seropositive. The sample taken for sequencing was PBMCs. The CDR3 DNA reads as TGTGCCAGCAGCACCAGCAGGGGGTCCTACGAGCAGTACTTC. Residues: CASSTSRGSYEQYF.